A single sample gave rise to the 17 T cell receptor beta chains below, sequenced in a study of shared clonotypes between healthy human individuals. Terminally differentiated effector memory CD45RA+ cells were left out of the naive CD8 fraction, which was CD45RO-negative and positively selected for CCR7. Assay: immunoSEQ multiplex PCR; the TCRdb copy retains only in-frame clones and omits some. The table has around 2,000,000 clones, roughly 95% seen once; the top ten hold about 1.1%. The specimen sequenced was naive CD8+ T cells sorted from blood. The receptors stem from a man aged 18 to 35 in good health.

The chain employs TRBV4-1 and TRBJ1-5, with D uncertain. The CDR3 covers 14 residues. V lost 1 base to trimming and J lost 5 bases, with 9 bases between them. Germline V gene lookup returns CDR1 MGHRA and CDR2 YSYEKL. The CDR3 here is CASSQGVGDQPQHF. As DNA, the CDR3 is TGCGCCAGCAGCCAAGGGGTCGGGGATCAGCCCCAGCATTTT.

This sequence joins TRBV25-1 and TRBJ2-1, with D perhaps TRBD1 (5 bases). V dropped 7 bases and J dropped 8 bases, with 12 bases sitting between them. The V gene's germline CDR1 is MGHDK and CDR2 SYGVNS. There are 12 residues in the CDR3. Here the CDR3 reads CASMGPWDEQFF. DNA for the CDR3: TGTGCCAGCATGGGGCCGTGGGATGAGCAGTTCTTC.

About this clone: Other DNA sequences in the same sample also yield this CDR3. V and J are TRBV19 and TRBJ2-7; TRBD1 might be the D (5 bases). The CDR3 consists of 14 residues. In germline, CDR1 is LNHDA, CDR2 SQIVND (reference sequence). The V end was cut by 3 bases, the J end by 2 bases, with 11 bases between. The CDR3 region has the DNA TGTGCCAGTAGTATGGGGCAGGGCGCCTACGAGCAGTACTTC. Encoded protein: CASSMGQGAYEQYF. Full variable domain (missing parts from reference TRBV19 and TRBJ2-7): DGGITQSPKYLFRKEGQNVTLSCEQNLNHDAMYWYRQDPGQGLRLIYYSQIVNDFQKGDIAEGYSVSREKKESFPLTVTSAQKNPTAFYLCASSMGQGAYEQYFGPGTRLTVT.

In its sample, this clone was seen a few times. CDR3 nucleotide sequence: TGCGCCAGCAGCCAAGTCCGGACAGGGGACTATGGCTACACCTTC. Translated: CASSQVRTGDYGYTF. The chain has TRBV4-1 and TRBJ1-2; 9 bases are a match to TRBD1. CDR3 length: 15 residues. The germline gives CDR1 MGHRA, CDR2 YSYEKL. The trim removed 1 base at V and 3 bases at J, leaving 3 bases unmatched.

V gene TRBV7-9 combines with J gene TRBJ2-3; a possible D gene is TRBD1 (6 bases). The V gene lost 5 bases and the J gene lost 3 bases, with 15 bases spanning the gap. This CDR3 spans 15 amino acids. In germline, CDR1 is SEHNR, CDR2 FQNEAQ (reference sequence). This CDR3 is CASSAPSQGTDTQYF. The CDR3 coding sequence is TGTGCCAGCAGCGCTCCGTCCCAGGGGACAGATACGCAGTATTTT.

CDR3 residues: CASSLASLADYEQYF. The CDR3 bases are TGTGCCAGCAGCTTAGCCTCCCTAGCGGACTACGAGCAGTACTTC. This chain links TRBV7-9 with TRBJ2-7; 7 positions agree with TRBD2. The junction had 5 bases not matched to a gene; V was cut back by 0 bases and J by 3 bases. The germline V gene has CDR1 SEHNR and CDR2 FQNEAQ (reference sequence). This CDR3 region has 15 residues. The complete variable domain, with remaining parts taken from reference TRBV7-9 and TRBJ2-7, reads DTGVSQNPRHKITKRGQNVTFRCDPISEHNRLYWYRQTLGQGPEFLTYFQNEAQLEKSRLLSDRFSAERPKGSFSTLEIQRTEQGDSAMYLCASSLASLADYEQYFGPGTRLTVT.

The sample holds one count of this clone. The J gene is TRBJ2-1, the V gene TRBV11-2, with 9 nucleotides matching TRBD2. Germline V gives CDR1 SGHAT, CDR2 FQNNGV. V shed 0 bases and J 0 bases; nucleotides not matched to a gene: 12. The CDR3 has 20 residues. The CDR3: CASSLERVSFSGGSYNEQFF. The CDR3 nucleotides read TGTGCCAGCAGCTTAGAGAGGGTTTCCTTTAGCGGGGGCTCCTACAATGAGCAGTTCTTC.

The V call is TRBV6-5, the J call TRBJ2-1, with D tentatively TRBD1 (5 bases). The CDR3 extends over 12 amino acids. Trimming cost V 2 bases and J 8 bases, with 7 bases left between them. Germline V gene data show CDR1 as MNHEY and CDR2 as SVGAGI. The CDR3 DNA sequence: TGTGCCAGCAGTTACCAGGGTTATGAGCAGTTCTTC. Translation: CASSYQGYEQFF.

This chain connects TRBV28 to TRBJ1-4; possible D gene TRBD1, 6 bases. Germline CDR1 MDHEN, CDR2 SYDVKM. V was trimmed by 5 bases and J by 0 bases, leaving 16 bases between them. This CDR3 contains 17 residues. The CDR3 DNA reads TGTGCCAGCAGTGAATACAGGGTTATTGCAACTAATGAAAAACTGTTTTTT. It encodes CASSEYRVIATNEKLFF.

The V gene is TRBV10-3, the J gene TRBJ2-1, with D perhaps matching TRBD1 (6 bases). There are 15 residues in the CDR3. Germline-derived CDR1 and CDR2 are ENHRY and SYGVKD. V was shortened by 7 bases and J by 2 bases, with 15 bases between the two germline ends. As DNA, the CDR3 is TGTGCCATCACCCCCGACAGGTCACCCTACAATGAGCAGTTCTTC. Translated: CAITPDRSPYNEQFF.

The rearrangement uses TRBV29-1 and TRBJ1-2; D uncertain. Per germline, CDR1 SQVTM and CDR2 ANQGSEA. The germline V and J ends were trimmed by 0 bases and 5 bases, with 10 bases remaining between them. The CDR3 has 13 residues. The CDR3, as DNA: TGCAGCGTTGAAGAACTTCCCCTATATGGCTACACCTTC. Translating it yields CSVEELPLYGYTF.

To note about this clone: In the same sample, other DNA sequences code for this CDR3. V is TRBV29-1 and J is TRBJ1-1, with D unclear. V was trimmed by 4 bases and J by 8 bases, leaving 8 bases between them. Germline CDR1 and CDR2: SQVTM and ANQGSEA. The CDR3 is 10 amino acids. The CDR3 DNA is TGCAGCGTTGTGGTCAGCGAAGCTTTCTTT. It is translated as CSVVVSEAFF.

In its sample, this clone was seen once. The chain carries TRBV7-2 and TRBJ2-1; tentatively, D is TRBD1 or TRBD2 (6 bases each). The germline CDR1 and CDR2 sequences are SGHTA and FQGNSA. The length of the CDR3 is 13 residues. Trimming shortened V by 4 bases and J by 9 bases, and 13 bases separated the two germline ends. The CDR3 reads CASSSWRGIEQFF. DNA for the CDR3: TGTGCCAGCAGCTCCTGGAGGGGGATTGAGCAGTTCTTC.

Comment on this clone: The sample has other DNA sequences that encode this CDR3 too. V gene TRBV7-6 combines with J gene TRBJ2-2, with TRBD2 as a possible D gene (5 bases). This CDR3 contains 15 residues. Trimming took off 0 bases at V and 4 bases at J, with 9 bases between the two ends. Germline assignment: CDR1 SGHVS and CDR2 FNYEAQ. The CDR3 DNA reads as TGTGCCAGCAGCTTAGCGAGGGCTTCCACCGGGGAGCTGTTTTTT. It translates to CASSLARASTGELFF.

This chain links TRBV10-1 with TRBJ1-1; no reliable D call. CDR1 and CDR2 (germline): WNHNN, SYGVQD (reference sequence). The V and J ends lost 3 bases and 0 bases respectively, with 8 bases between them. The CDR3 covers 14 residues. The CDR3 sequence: CASSDTDMNTEAFF. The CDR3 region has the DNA TGCGCCAGCAGTGACACAGACATGAACACTGAAGCTTTCTTT.

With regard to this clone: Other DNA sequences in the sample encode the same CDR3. This CDR3 is CASSQEGLAGSSYEQYF. The CDR3 DNA is TGCGCCAGCAGCCAAGAAGGGCTAGCGGGGTCCTCCTACGAGCAGTACTTC. The rearrangement uses TRBV4-1 and TRBJ2-7; 9 nucleotides match TRBD2. There are 17 residues in the CDR3. Germline assignment: CDR1 MGHRA and CDR2 YSYEKL. V shed 0 bases, J shed 0 bases, and the junction held 6 bases outside the gene matches.

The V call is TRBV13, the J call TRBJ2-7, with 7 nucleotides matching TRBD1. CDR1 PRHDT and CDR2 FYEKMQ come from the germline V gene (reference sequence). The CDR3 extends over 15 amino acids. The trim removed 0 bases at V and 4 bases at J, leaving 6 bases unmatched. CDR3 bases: TGTGCCAGCAGCTTAGGTAGGGACAGACCTTACGAGCAGTACTTC. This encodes CASSLGRDRPYEQYF.